The rows below give T cell receptor beta chains drawn from one sample of a study of Graves' ophthalmopathy and Graves' hyperthyroidism. One entry per CDR3 protein, called by TCRdb with MiXCR from the multiplex PCR reads. Found here are a few hundred thousand distinct CDR3 sequences, roughly a sixth of them singletons; the top ten hold about 12%. The sequencing sample was made of peripheral blood. The receptors come from an adult man with Graves' ophthalmopathy. Both conserved end residues are part of each CDR3. Fields, in order: V gene, clone size, CDR3 protein. Expanded clones are given a class, and other clones once, few, many or no size at all.

>TRBV2|many
CASSDPRQGASKNIQYF
>TRBV12-3/TRBV12-4|-
CASSFSRGPNQPQHF
>TRBV5-6|many
CASSYGQGGISGNTIYF
>TRBV27|many
CASSSLAAGQETQYF
>TRBV5-1|-
CASSLGEGGNQPQLF
>TRBV6-5|many
CASSYGWGDQPQHF
>TRBV28|many
CASSGDRRNTEAFF
>TRBV29-1|-
CSVEFTNTGELFF
>TRBV20-1|many
CSARDSRSAGNTIYF
>TRBV5-4|-
CASSPASGNTIYF
>TRBV19|many
CASSIEGPSNQPQHF
>TRBV20-1|-
CSATHDRGRGEQYF
>TRBV15|-
CATSRVGGKNTEAFF
>TRBV28|-
CASRLQGGPSPLHF
>TRBV6-5|many
CASSLSDSNQPQHF
>TRBV7-8|-
CASSPARGGNTIYF
>TRBV5-1|many
CASSSGTVSYEQYF
>TRBV10-3|many
CAISEGAGANVLTF
>TRBV7-2|many
CASSLDSLNQPQHF
>TRBV29-1|many
CSADYDGGYTF
>TRBV6-2/TRBV6-3|few
CASAVAGGQLYEQYF
>TRBV6-2/TRBV6-3|many
CASRSPLLGNTIYF
>TRBV20-1|-
CSAREPGQTEAFF
>TRBV15|many
CATSRDIGQPNTEAFF
>TRBV5-1|many
CASSRTATYEQYF
>TRBV7-6|many
CASSARQGSNSPLHF
>TRBV30|many
CAWSVLGAGASETQYF
>TRBV28|many
CASSFSRQGAGSGYSYEQYF
>TRBV11-2|-
CASSLGGLPNTGELFF
>TRBV7-2|many
CASSLNLLGPGETQYF
>TRBV30|many
CAWEKGLNTEAFF
>TRBV6-2/TRBV6-3|-
CASSYSPGQWAYEQYF
>TRBV12-3/TRBV12-4|many
CASSLTPGITGELFF
>TRBV12-3/TRBV12-4|many
CASRRGLAGYEQYF
>TRBV28|many
CASSTGDSPLHF
>TRBV12-3/TRBV12-4|many
CASRQGTGNQPQHF
>TRBV6-2/TRBV6-3|-
CASSEGSRGLNYGYTF
>TRBV2|many
CASREGTSGPQHF
>TRBV12-3/TRBV12-4|-
CASSWGNPSSGNTIYF
>TRBV27|many
CASSSGAGEQPQHF
>TRBV20-1|many
CSAEDRGISYEQYF
>TRBV2|many
CASSENGWMELFF
>TRBV7-8|many
CASSLVTGDYGYTF
>TRBV27|many
CASSLGYRNAEAFF
>TRBV27|-
CASSFMARDTGAFF